This T cell receptor (beta chain) was profiled in a study of T cell responses to AZD1222 COVID-19 vaccine. As for the study in general: Combined were second doses at about 4 or about 12 weeks. Study-wide results and limits: Mapped onto spike, vaccine-associated CD4 TCRs spanned it and were dominant at 160-218 and 743-854.

Sequenced by immunoSEQ multiplex PCR; TCRdb stores in-frame clones only, minus some. The table lists 95,000 to 150,000 clones, roughly 92% of them singletons, with approximately 1.5% in the top ten. As for this clone: What it binds is unknown.

The CDR3 loop spans 15 amino acids. J lost 3 bases, V lost 7 bases, and 11 bases had no gene match. Germline values: CDR1 MNHEY, CDR2 SVGAGI. The rearrangement joins TRBV6-5 to TRBJ1-1; 7 bases line up with TRBD1. This TCR derives from an adult in good health. Sequenced here: peripheral blood, sampled on day 0 of AZD1222 vaccination. The CDR3 DNA sequence: TGTGCCAGCATCAAAGCGGAGACAGGGCACACTGAAGCTTTCTTT. Its translation: CASIKAETGHTEAFF.